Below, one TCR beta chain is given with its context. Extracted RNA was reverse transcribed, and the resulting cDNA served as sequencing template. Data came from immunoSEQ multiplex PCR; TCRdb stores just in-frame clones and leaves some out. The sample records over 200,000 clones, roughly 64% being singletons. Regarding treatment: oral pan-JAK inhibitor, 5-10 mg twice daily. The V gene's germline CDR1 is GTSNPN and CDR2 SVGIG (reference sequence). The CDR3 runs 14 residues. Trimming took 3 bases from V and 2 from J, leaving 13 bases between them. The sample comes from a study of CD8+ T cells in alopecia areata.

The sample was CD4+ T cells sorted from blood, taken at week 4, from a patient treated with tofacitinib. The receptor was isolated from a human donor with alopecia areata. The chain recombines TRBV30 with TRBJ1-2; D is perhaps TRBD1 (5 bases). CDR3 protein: CAWRASGTNYGYTF. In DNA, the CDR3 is TGTGCCTGGAGGGCCTCGGGGACCAACTATGGCTACACCTTC.